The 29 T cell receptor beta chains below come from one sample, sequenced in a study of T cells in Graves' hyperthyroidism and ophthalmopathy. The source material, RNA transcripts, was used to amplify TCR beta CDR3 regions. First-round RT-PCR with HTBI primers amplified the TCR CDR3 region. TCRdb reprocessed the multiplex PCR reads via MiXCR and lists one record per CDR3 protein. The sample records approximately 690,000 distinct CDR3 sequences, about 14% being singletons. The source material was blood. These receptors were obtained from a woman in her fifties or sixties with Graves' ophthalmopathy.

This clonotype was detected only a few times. As DNA, the CDR3 is TGTGCCAGCAGCCAAGGGGCAGGGATCAATCAGCCCCAGCATTTT. Its translation is CASSQGAGINQPQHF. The V and J genes are TRBV11-1 and TRBJ1-5, with a weak D call TRBD1 (5 bases). CDR3 size: 15 residues. CDR1 is SGHAT and CDR2 is FQDESV in the germline V gene (reference sequence). V shed 5 bases and J shed 3 bases, with 14 bases lying between them.

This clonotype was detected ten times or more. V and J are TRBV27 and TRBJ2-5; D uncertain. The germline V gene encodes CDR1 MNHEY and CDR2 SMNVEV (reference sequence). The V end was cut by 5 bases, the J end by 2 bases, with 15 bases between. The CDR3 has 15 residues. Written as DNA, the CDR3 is TGTGCCAGCAGTCCCTGGGCTATTCGGCAAGAGACCCAGTACTTC. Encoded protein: CASSPWAIRQETQYF.

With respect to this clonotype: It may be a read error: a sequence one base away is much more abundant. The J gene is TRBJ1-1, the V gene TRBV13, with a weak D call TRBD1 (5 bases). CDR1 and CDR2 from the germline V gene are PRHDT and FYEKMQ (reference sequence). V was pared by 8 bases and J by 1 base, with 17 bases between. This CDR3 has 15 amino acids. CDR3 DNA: TGTGCCAGCGGTTTATTGGTGGACAAGAACACTGAAGCTTTCTTT. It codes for CASGLLVDKNTEAFF.

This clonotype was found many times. The CDR3, as DNA: TGTGCCAGCAGCTTGAGGGGACAGGGGTTCGAGCAGTACTTC. Protein product: CASSLRGQGFEQYF. The chain combines TRBV5-5 with TRBJ2-7, with 10 bases fitting TRBD1. Trimming removed 1 base from V and 6 bases from J; junction bases left unmatched: 4. Looked up from germline, CDR1 is SGHKS and CDR2 is YYEKEE (reference sequence). The CDR3 runs 14 residues.

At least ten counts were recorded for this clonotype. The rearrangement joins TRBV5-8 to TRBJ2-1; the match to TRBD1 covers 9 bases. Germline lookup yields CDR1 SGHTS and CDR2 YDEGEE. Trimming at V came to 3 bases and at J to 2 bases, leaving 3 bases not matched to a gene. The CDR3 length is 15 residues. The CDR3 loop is CASSWGQGPYNEQFF. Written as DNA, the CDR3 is TGTGCCAGCAGCTGGGGACAGGGCCCCTACAATGAGCAGTTCTTC.

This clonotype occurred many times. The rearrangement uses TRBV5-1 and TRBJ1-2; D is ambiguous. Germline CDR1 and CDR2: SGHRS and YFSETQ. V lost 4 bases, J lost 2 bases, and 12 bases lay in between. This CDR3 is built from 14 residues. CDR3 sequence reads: CASSPLDVNYGYTF. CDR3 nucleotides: TGCGCCAGCAGCCCGTTGGACGTAAACTATGGCTACACCTTC. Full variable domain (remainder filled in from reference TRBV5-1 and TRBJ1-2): KAGVTQTPRYLIKTRGQQVTLSCSPISGHRSVSWYQQTPGQGLQFLFEYFSETQRNKGNFPGRFSGRQFSNSRSEMNVSTLELGDSALYLCASSPLDVNYGYTFGSGTRLTVV.

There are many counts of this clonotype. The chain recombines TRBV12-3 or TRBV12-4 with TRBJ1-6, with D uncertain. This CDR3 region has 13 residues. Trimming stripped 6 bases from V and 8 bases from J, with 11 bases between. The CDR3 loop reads CASRPAGDSPLHF. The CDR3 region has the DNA TGTGCCAGCAGACCAGCTGGAGATTCACCCCTCCACTTT.

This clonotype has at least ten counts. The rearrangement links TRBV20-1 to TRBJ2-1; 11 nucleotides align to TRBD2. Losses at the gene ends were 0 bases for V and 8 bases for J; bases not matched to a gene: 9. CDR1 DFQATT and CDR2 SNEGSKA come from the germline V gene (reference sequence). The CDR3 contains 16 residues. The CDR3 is CSARDQRLAGGYEQFF. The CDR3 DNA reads TGCAGTGCTAGAGATCAAAGGCTAGCGGGAGGATATGAGCAGTTCTTC.

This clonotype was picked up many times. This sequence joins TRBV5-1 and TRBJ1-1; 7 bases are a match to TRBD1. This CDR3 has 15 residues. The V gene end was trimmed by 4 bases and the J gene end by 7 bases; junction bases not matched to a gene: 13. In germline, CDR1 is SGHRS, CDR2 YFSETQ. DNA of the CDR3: TGCGCCAGCAGCCTTAACCTTGGACAGGTGGGTGAAGCTTTCTTT. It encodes CASSLNLGQVGEAFF.

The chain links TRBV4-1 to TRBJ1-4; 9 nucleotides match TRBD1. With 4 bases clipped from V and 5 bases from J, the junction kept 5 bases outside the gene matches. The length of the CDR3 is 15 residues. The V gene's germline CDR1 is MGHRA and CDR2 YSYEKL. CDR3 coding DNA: TGCGCCAGCAGCCGTACCGGGACAGGGAATGAAAAACTGTTTTTT. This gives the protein CASSRTGTGNEKLFF.

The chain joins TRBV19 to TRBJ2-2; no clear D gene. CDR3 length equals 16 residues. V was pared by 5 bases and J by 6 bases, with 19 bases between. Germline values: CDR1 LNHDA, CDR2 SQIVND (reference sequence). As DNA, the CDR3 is TGTGCCAGTAGTCACGGGCCTCCAAGGGTTCCCGGGGAGCTGTTTTTT. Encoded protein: CASSHGPPRVPGELFF.

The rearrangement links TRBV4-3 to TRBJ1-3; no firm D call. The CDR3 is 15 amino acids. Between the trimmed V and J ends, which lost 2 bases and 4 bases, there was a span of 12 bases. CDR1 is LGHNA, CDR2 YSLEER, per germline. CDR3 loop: CASSQKATDGNTIYF. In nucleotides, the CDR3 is TGCGCCAGCAGCCAAAAGGCTACCGACGGAAACACCATATATTTT.

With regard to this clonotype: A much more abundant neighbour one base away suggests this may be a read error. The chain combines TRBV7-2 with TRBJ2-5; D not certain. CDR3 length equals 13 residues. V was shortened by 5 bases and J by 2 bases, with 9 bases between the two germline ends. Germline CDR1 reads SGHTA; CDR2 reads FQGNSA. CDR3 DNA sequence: TGTGCCAGCAGCAACGGCGGACAAGAGACCCAGTACTTC. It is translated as CASSNGGQETQYF.

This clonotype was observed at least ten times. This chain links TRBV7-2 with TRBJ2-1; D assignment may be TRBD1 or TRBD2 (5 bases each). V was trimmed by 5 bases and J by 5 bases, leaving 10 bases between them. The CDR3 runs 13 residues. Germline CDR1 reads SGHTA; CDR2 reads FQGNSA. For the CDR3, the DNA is TGTGCCAGCAGCCGGGGACGGCACAATGAGCAGTTCTTC. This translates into CASSRGRHNEQFF.

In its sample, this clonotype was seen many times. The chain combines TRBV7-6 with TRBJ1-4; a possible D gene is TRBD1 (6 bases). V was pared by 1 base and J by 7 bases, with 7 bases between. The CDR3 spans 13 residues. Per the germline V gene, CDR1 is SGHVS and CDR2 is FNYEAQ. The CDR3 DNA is TGTGCCAGCAGCTTAGGGGGGGCTGAAAAACTGTTTTTT. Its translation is CASSLGGAEKLFF.

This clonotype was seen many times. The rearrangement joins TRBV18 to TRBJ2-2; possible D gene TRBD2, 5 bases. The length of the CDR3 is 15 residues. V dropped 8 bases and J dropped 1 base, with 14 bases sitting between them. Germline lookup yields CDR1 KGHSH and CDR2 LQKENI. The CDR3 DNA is TGTGCCAGCGTCTCGCTTACTAGGAACACCGGGGAGCTGTTTTTT. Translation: CASVSLTRNTGELFF. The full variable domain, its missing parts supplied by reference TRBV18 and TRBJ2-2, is NAGVMQNPRHLVRRRGQEARLRCSPMKGHSHVYWYRQLPEEGLKFMVYLQKENIIDESGMPKERFSAEFPKEGPSILRIQQVVRGDSAAYFCASVSLTRNTGELFFGEGSRLTVL.

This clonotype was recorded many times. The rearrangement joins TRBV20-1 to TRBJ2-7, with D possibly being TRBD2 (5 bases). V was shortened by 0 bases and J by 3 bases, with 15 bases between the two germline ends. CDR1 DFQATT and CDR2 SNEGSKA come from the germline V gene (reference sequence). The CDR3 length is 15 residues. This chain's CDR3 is CSARDYGGRDYEQYF. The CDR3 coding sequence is TGCAGTGCTAGAGATTATGGTGGCCGGGACTACGAGCAGTACTTC.

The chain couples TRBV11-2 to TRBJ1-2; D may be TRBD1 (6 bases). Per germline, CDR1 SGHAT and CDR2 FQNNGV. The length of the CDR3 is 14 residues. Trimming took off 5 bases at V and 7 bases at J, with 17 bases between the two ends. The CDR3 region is CASSQQGRGGGYTF. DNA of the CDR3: TGTGCCAGCAGCCAACAGGGACGGGGGGGTGGCTACACCTTC.

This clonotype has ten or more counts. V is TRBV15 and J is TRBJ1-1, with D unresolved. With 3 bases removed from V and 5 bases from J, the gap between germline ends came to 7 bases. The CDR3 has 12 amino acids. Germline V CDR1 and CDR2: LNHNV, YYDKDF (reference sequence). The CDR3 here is CATSSLSTEAFF. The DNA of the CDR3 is TGTGCCACCAGCAGCCTTAGTACTGAAGCTTTCTTT. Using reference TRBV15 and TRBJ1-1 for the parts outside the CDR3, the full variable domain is DAMVIQNPRYQVTQFGKPVTLSCSQTLNHNVMYWYQQKSSQAPKLLFHYYDKDFNNEADTPDNFQSRRPNTSFCFLDIRSPGLGDTAMYLCATSSLSTEAFFGQGTRLTVV.

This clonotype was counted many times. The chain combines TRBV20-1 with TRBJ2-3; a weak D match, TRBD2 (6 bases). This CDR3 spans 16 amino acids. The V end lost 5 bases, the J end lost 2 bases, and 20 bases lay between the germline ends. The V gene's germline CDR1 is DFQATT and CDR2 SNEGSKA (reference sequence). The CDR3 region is CSARVSGLRITDTQYF. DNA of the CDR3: TGCAGTGCTCGCGTCTCGGGACTCCGAATCACAGATACGCAGTATTTT.

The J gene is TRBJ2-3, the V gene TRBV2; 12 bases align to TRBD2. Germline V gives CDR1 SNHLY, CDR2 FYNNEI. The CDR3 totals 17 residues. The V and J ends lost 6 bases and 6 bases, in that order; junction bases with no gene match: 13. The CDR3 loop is CASSRRLAGVGRDTQYF. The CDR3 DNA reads TGTGCCAGCAGCAGGCGACTAGCGGGAGTGGGGAGGGATACGCAGTATTTT.

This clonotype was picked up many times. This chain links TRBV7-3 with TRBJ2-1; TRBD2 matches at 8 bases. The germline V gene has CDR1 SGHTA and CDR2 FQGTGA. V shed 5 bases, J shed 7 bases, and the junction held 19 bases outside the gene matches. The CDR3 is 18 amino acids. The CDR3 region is CASSLRGQPGLDMNEQFF. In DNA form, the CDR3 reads TGTGCCAGCAGCCTAAGAGGCCAACCGGGACTAGATATGAATGAGCAGTTCTTC. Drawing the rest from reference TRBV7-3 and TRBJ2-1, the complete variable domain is GAGVSQTPSNKVTEKGKYVELRCDPISGHTALYWYRQSLGQGPEFLIYFQGTGAADDSGLPNDRFFAVRPEGSVSTLKIQRTERGDSAVYLCASSLRGQPGLDMNEQFFGPGTRLTVL.

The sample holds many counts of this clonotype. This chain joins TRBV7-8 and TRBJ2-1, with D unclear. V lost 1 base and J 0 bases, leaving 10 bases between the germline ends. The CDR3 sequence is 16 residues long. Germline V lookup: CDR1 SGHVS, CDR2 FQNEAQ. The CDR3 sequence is CASSLELTSSYNEQFF. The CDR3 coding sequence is TGTGCCAGCAGCTTAGAGCTTACGAGCTCCTACAATGAGCAGTTCTTC.

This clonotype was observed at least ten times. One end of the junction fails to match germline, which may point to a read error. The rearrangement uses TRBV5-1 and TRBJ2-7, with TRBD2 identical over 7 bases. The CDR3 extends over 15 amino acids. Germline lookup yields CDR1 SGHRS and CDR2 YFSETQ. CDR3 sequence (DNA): TGTGCCAGCAGCTTAGGGCTAGCGGTCTCCTACGAGCAGTACTTC. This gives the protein CASSLGLAVSYEQYF.

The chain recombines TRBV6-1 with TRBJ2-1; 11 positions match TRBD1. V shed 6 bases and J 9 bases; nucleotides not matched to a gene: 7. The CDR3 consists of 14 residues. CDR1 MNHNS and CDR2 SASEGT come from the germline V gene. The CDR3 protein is CASSSWTGGVEQFF. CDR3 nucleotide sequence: TGTGCCAGCAGCTCCTGGACAGGGGGCGTTGAGCAGTTCTTC.

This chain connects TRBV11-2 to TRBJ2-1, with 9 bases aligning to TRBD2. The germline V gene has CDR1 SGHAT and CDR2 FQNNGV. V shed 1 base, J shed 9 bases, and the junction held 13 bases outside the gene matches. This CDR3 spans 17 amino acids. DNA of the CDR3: TGTGCCAGCAGCTTAGGGGGGACTAGCAGGAGGGCCGGTGAGCAGTTCTTC. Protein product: CASSLGGTSRRAGEQFF.

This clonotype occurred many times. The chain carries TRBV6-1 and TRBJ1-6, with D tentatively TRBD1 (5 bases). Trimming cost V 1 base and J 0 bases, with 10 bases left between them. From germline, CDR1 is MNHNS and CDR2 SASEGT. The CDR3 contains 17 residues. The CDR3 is CASSEDRLSSYNSPLHF. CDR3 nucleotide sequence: TGTGCCAGCAGTGAAGACAGGTTGAGCTCCTATAATTCACCCCTCCACTTT.

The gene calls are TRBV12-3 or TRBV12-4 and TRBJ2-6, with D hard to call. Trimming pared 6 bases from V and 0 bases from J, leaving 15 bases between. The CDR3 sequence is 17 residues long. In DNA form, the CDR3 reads TGTGCCAGCAGCCTCCTGAGACTCGACTCTGGGGCCAACGTCCTGACTTTC. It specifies CASSLLRLDSGANVLTF.

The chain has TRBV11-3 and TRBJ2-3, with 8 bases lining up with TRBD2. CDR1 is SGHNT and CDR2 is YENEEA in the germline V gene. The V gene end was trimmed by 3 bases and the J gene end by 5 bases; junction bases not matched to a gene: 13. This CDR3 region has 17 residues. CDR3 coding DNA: TGTGCCAGCAGCTTCTTACTGAGCGGGAGTGGGAGAGATACGCAGTATTTT. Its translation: CASSFLLSGSGRDTQYF.